This passage covers 21 T cell receptor beta chains from one sample sequenced in a study of blood T cell repertoires in COVID-19. Here immunoSEQ multiplex PCR was the method, and the copy in TCRdb shows in-frame clones only, minus some. This table has about 250,000 clones, about 82% appearing once. Sequencing was performed on PBMCs or T cells enriched from blood (not recorded which). Every receptor here comes from a woman in her forties or fifties with acute COVID-19.

V gene TRBV5-6 combines with J gene TRBJ1-3; D is uncertain. CDR1 SGHDT and CDR2 YYEEEE come from the germline V gene. The CDR3 has 14 residues. V lost 0 bases and J 0 bases, leaving 4 bases between the germline ends. The CDR3 here is CASSLVSSGNTIYF. CDR3 DNA sequence: TGTGCCAGCAGCTTGGTCTCCTCTGGAAACACCATATATTTT.

The chain combines TRBV6-5 with TRBJ2-2, with 11 bases identical to TRBD2. CDR3 size: 15 residues. Germline V lookup: CDR1 MNHEY, CDR2 SVGAGI. With 7 bases clipped from V and 6 bases from J, the junction kept 7 bases outside the gene matches. The CDR3 protein is CASTPVAGGPGELFF. Written as DNA, the CDR3 is TGTGCCAGCACCCCCGTAGCGGGGGGGCCCGGGGAGCTGTTTTTT.

The rearrangement links TRBV11-2 to TRBJ2-7; possible D gene TRBD1, 6 bases. V was trimmed by 3 bases and J by 4 bases, leaving 13 bases between them. This CDR3 region has 14 residues. The germline CDR1 and CDR2 sequences are SGHAT and FQNNGV. The CDR3 nucleotides read TGTGCCAGCAGCTTCGGACAGACGACTTACGAGCAGTACTTC. The encoded protein is CASSFGQTTYEQYF.

V is TRBV5-5 and J is TRBJ1-2, with no clear D. With 1 base removed from V and 8 bases from J, the gap between germline ends came to 9 bases. Germline CDR1 and CDR2: SGHKS and YYEKEE (reference sequence). The CDR3 spans 12 residues. The CDR3 DNA sequence: TGTGCCAGCAGCTTGTACCTCGGGGGCTACACCTTC. Translation: CASSLYLGGYTF.

This clone was observed once. The gene calls are TRBV30 and TRBJ2-2; tentatively, D is TRBD1 (6 bases). Germline V gene lookup returns CDR1 GTSNPN and CDR2 SVGIG (reference sequence). The length of the CDR3 is 13 residues. V dropped 2 bases and J dropped 8 bases, with 12 bases sitting between them. Here the CDR3 reads CAWSLGTSGELFF. The CDR3 DNA follows: TGTGCCTGGAGTCTCGGGACATCGGGGGAGCTGTTTTTT.

The V call is TRBV30, the J call TRBJ1-2, with D possibly being TRBD1 (5 bases). The CDR3 loop spans 14 amino acids. V shed 1 base and J shed 7 bases, with 16 bases lying between them. Germline CDR1 is GTSNPN and CDR2 is SVGIG (reference sequence). Here the CDR3 reads CAWSDRIQGSGYTF. The CDR3 nucleotides read TGTGCCTGGAGTGACCGTATCCAGGGATCTGGCTACACCTTC.

This chain links TRBV2 with TRBJ2-3; 12 positions agree with TRBD2. The germline V gene encodes CDR1 SNHLY and CDR2 FYNNEI. With V trimmed by 3 bases and J by 2 bases, 3 bases remained unmatched. This CDR3 spans 16 amino acids. The CDR3 bases are TGTGCCAGCAGTGACTGGACTAGCGGGGTCACAGATACGCAGTATTTT. The encoded protein is CASSDWTSGVTDTQYF.

The CDR3 protein is CASSSLTSGVETQYF. The CDR3 bases are TGCGCCAGCAGCTCGCTGACTAGCGGGGTGGAGACCCAGTACTTC. This rearrangement joins TRBV5-1 to TRBJ2-5; 11 bases agree with TRBD2. Unmatched junction bases numbered 6, after V lost 3 bases and J lost 5 bases. This CDR3 spans 15 amino acids. The germline V gene encodes CDR1 SGHRS and CDR2 YFSETQ.

The gene calls are TRBV30 and TRBJ2-3; the match to TRBD2 covers 10 bases. The ends lost 3 bases at V and 6 bases at J; junction bases unmatched: 12. Germline-derived CDR1 and CDR2 are GTSNPN and SVGIG (reference sequence). The CDR3 loop spans 16 amino acids. The CDR3 sequence: CAWRLAGTLLTDTQYF. CDR3 DNA: TGTGCCTGGAGACTAGCGGGGACTCTCCTTACGGATACGCAGTATTTT.

V is TRBV6-5 and J is TRBJ1-1, with TRBD1 identical over 9 bases. The CDR3 covers 16 residues. Germline V CDR1 and CDR2: MNHEY, SVGAGI. Unmatched junction bases numbered 9, after V lost 0 bases and J lost 7 bases. The CDR3 DNA is TGTGCCAGCAGTTACTCCCGTCCCCGGGACAGGGTTGAAGCTTTCTTT. Amino acid sequence: CASSYSRPRDRVEAFF.

The chain couples TRBV12-3 or TRBV12-4 to TRBJ1-1, with 9 bases aligning to TRBD1. Trimming took 5 bases from V and 7 from J; bases not matched to a gene: 2. The CDR3 consists of 12 residues. CDR3 sequence: CASSPDRGEAFF. Here the CDR3 DNA reads TGTGCCAGCAGTCCGGACAGGGGTGAAGCTTTCTTT.

This clone was counted only a few times. The V call is TRBV19, the J call TRBJ2-7; perhaps TRBD2 as D (7 bases). Germline V gene data show CDR1 as LNHDA and CDR2 as SQIVND (reference sequence). The CDR3 runs 15 residues. Trimming took 7 bases from V and 0 from J, leaving 16 bases between them. The CDR3 loop reads CASTPSRGASYEQYF. In DNA, the CDR3 is TGTGCCAGTACCCCCTCCCGGGGGGCCTCCTACGAGCAGTACTTC.

The chain joins TRBV4-3 to TRBJ2-3; D is possibly TRBD2 (7 bases). Trimming pared 1 base from V and 4 bases from J, leaving 15 bases between. The germline V gene has CDR1 LGHNA and CDR2 YSLEER. The CDR3 covers 16 residues. The CDR3 reads CASSQVFGGASDTQYF. CDR3 bases: TGCGCCAGCAGCCAAGTATTTGGGGGGGCATCAGATACGCAGTATTTT.

The chain combines TRBV20-1 with TRBJ1-2; the D is unclear. The germline V and J ends were trimmed by 3 bases and 8 bases, with 16 bases remaining between them. Germline V gene sequence: CDR1 DFQATT, CDR2 SNEGSKA (reference sequence). This CDR3 contains 13 residues. CDR3 sequence reads: CSASKTQAFGYTF. DNA for the CDR3: TGCAGTGCTAGTAAAACGCAGGCGTTCGGCTACACCTTC.

This clone appeared a single time. The V call is TRBV19, the J call TRBJ2-7, with 7 bases identical to TRBD2. There are 16 residues in the CDR3. Germline V lookup: CDR1 LNHDA, CDR2 SQIVND (reference sequence). J was trimmed by 4 bases and V by 5 bases; bases with no gene match: 14. The CDR3 region is CASSPHPGLDRYEQYF. The CDR3 DNA is TGTGCCAGTAGTCCCCACCCAGGACTAGATCGTTACGAGCAGTACTTC.

The CDR3 DNA sequence: TGCGCCAGCAGCTTGGCCAGCGGGGGTTCCTACAATGAGCAGTTCTTC. This gives the protein CASSLASGGSYNEQFF. V gene TRBV5-1 combines with J gene TRBJ2-1; 8 bases fit TRBD2. V lost 0 bases and J lost 1; bases outside the gene matches: 3. Per the germline V gene, CDR1 is SGHRS and CDR2 is YFSETQ. There are 16 residues in the CDR3. Together with reference TRBV5-1 and TRBJ2-1, the CDR3 gives the full variable domain: KAGVTQTPRYLIKTRGQQVTLSCSPISGHRSVSWYQQTPGQGLQFLFEYFSETQRNKGNFPGRFSGRQFSNSRSEMNVSTLELGDSALYLCASSLASGGSYNEQFFGPGTRLTVL.

A single count supports this clone. The rearrangement joins TRBV6-2 or TRBV6-3 to TRBJ1-1, with D perhaps TRBD1 (5 bases). Germline loops: CDR1 MNHEY, CDR2 SVGEGT. There are 16 residues in the CDR3. V was shortened by 3 bases and J by 0 bases, with 14 bases between the two germline ends. The CDR3 bases are TGTGCCAGCAGTTATGGAGGGGTCGGATTGAACACTGAAGCTTTCTTT. It is translated as CASSYGGVGLNTEAFF.

The rearrangement joins TRBV18 to TRBJ1-1, with TRBD1 matching 12 bases. This CDR3 has 14 amino acids. Germline loops: CDR1 KGHSH, CDR2 LQKENI. The V and J ends lost 3 bases and 6 bases, in that order; junction bases with no gene match: 2. CDR3 sequence (DNA): TGTGCCAGCTCACCGGGACAGGGGGCTGCTGAAGCTTTCTTT. It codes for CASSPGQGAAEAFF. The variable domain in full, completed from reference TRBV18 and TRBJ1-1, reads NAGVMQNPRHLVRRRGQEARLRCSPMKGHSHVYWYRQLPEEGLKFMVYLQKENIIDESGMPKERFSAEFPKEGPSILRIQQVVRGDSAAYFCASSPGQGAAEAFFGQGTRLTVV.

This chain uses TRBV12-3 or TRBV12-4 with TRBJ1-1; D possibly corresponds to TRBD1 (5 bases). V was pared by 6 bases and J by 0 bases, with 8 bases between. The CDR3 runs 13 residues. This CDR3 is CASRKGLNTEAFF. CDR3 DNA sequence: TGTGCCAGCAGAAAGGGGTTGAACACTGAAGCTTTCTTT.

This clone was seen only a few times. The rearrangement uses TRBV6-5 and TRBJ2-2; TRBD1 matches at 9 bases. There are 15 residues in the CDR3. J was trimmed by 4 bases and V by 7 bases; bases with no gene match: 7. Per the germline V gene, CDR1 is MNHEY and CDR2 is SVGAGI. Here the CDR3 reads CASIKDRGATGELFF. CDR3 in DNA: TGTGCCAGCATCAAAGACAGGGGGGCCACCGGGGAGCTGTTTTTT.

This clone occurred many times. J is TRBJ1-2 and V is TRBV4-1, with D possibly being TRBD1 (6 bases). V gave up 2 bases and J gave up 6 bases, with 13 bases separating them. Germline V gene data show CDR1 as MGHRA and CDR2 as YSYEKL. The CDR3 loop spans 14 amino acids. CDR3 nucleotides: TGCGCCAGCAGCCAACTAGGGGCAGGGGATGGCTACACCTTC. Protein sequence: CASSQLGAGDGYTF.